These 14 T cell receptor beta chains share one sample of origin, sequenced in a study of metastatic and nonmetastatic thyroid tumors (dated by TCRdb to between 2020 and 2021). None of the patients had been given any treatment before thyroid surgery. Library preparation employed PCR. Reads for this sample came from an Illumina HiSeq 4000. In-frame beta chains were kept once TCRdb had trimmed the public reads at Q25 with fastp and called clones with MiXCR. The sample profile shows tens of thousands of clones; 17% of them were found once. The leading ten clones occupy around a tenth of the sample. The sample was tumor tissue. These receptors originate from a female donor with papillary thyroid cancer or a benign thyroid nodule (not recorded which). Some clones in this sample may be carry-over from other donors' samples.

This clone was counted many times. V and J are TRBV15 and TRBJ2-5; D gene unclear. Germline-derived CDR1 and CDR2 are LNHNV and YYDKDF (reference sequence). The V gene lost 5 bases and the J gene lost 5 bases, with 15 bases spanning the gap. The CDR3 is made up of 14 amino acids. The CDR3 protein is CATSGPIGPETQYF. The CDR3 DNA reads TGTGCCACCAGCGGACCCATCGGTCCGGAGACCCAGTACTTC.

This clone was observed once. Mismatch with germline at one junction end may stem from a read error. In the same sample, other DNA sequences code for this CDR3. The chain carries TRBV9 and TRBJ2-5; a weak D match, TRBD1 (6 bases). The CDR3 contains 14 residues. The germline V gene encodes CDR1 SGDLS and CDR2 YYNGEE. CDR3 coding DNA: TGTGCCAGCAGCGTCGGTGGGGGCCAAGAGACACAGTACTTC. Translation: CASSVGGGQETQYF.

Of note for this clone: This clone may be a read error of a much larger clone one base away. Here the CDR3 omits its conserved ending phenylalanine or tryptophan, so a read error is the likely source. J is TRBJ2-5 and V is TRBV10-3; unclear D gene. The V end lost 4 bases, the J end lost 4 bases, and 7 bases lay between the germline ends. The CDR3 sequence is 12 residues long. The germline CDR1 and CDR2 sequences are ENHRY and SYGVKD. This CDR3 reads CAISVNRETQYL. The CDR3 region has the DNA TGTGCCATCAGTGTGAACAGAGAGACCCAGTACCTC.

This clone was counted ten times or more. V gene TRBV4-1 combines with J gene TRBJ1-1; D might be TRBD1 (6 bases). V was clipped by 0 bases and J by 0 bases, with 14 bases between them. This CDR3 comprises 17 residues. In germline, CDR1 is MGHRA, CDR2 YSYEKL. The chain's CDR3 is CASSQEVTDSLNTEAFF. In DNA form, the CDR3 reads TGCGCCAGCAGCCAAGAAGTGACGGACAGCTTGAACACTGAAGCTTTCTTT.

This clone was found many times. This sequence may be a read error, since a much larger clone differs from it by one base. This chain joins TRBV28 and TRBJ2-7; 7 nucleotides align to TRBD2. Germline CDR1 MDHEN, CDR2 SYDVKM. This CDR3 has 15 residues. CDR3 coding DNA: TGTGCCAGCAGCCCCCTAGGGCTAGCGGCCTACGGGCAGTACTTC. This translates into CASSPLGLAAYGQYF.

There are many counts of this clone. The chain links TRBV7-1 to TRBJ1-2; 7 nucleotides match TRBD1. TRBV7-1 is treated as an ORF (open reading frame) with a function not yet certain. Trimming removed 3 bases from V and 4 bases from J; junction bases left unmatched: 23. This CDR3 has 20 amino acids. In DNA form, the CDR3 reads TGTGCCAGCAGCTCCCTTGGGAGGAATTACCGACAGGGAACCCTCTATGGCTACACCTTC. It specifies CASSSLGRNYRQGTLYGYTF.

This clone has a count of ten or more. The CDR3 DNA reads TGCGCCAGCAGCCAAGAAAGCGGGAGGTGGTACGAGCAGTACTTC. Translation gives CASSQESGRWYEQYF. The chain combines TRBV4-1 with TRBJ2-7; 9 bases are a match to TRBD2. Germline assignment: CDR1 MGHRA and CDR2 YSYEKL. V lost 0 bases to trimming and J lost 4 bases; unmatched junction nucleotides: 4. This CDR3 contains 15 residues.

V gene TRBV24-1 combines with J gene TRBJ2-7, with TRBD1 matching over 7 bases. J was trimmed by 6 bases and V by 9 bases; bases with no gene match: 22. The CDR3 runs to 17 residues. Germline CDR1 and CDR2: KGHDR and SFDVKD. The CDR3: CATGRGYPYTYCGEQYF. The DNA of the CDR3 is TGTGCCACCGGCAGGGGGTATCCCTACACGTATTGTGGCGAGCAGTACTTC.

This clone was observed many times. The genes are TRBV20-1 and TRBJ2-1, with D tentatively TRBD2 (6 bases). Looked up from germline, CDR1 is DFQATT and CDR2 is SNEGSKA (reference sequence). There are 14 residues in the CDR3. Deletions cut 7 bases from V and 0 bases from J, with 13 bases between. The CDR3 sequence is CSGSGGPSYNEQFF. CDR3 nucleotides: TGCAGTGGTAGCGGCGGTCCCTCCTACAATGAGCAGTTCTTC.

Many counts were recorded for this clone. This chain uses TRBV7-3 with TRBJ2-1; 11 bases line up with TRBD2. The CDR3 covers 15 residues. J lost 4 bases, V lost 5 bases, and 4 bases had no gene match. Germline V gene lookup returns CDR1 SGHTA and CDR2 FQGTGA. CDR3 protein: CASSRLAGGYNEQFF. The CDR3 coding sequence is TGTGCCAGCAGCCGTCTAGCGGGAGGTTACAATGAGCAGTTCTTC.

This clone was detected ten times or more. The CDR3 loop reads CATSDGTASSGANVLTF. Here the CDR3 DNA reads TGTGCCACCAGTGACGGGACAGCGAGCTCTGGGGCCAACGTCCTGACTTTC. The chain has TRBV24-1 and TRBJ2-6; 7 bases are shared with TRBD1. Trimming took 4 bases from V and 0 from J; bases not matched to a gene: 5. The germline V gene has CDR1 KGHDR and CDR2 SFDVKD. This CDR3 is built from 17 residues.

The sample holds many counts of this clone. The chain has TRBV7-8 and TRBJ2-7, with D possibly being TRBD2 (6 bases). Germline loops: CDR1 SGHVS, CDR2 FQNEAQ. The CDR3 spans 16 residues. The germline V and J ends were trimmed by 1 base and 2 bases, with 15 bases remaining between them. The CDR3 coding sequence is TGTGCCAGCAGCTTAGTAGCGGCGGTCAACACCTACGAGCAGTACTTC. Protein sequence: CASSLVAAVNTYEQYF.

The chain uses TRBV24-1 and TRBJ2-3; D might be TRBD2 (6 bases). Trimming removed 4 bases from V and 0 bases from J, with 13 bases in between. CDR1 and CDR2 from the germline V gene are KGHDR and SFDVKD. The CDR3 has 16 amino acids. The CDR3 loop is CATSERHSGSTDTQYF. Written as DNA, the CDR3 is TGTGCCACCAGTGAACGCCATAGCGGAAGCACAGATACGCAGTATTTT.

This clone appeared many times. DNA for the CDR3: TGCAGTGCTAGAAAGGGACAGCAGGACTCGGGCTACACCTTC. This translates into CSARKGQQDSGYTF. The chain couples TRBV20-1 to TRBJ1-2; 7 bases line up with TRBD1. With 2 bases clipped from V and 8 bases from J, the junction kept 11 bases outside the gene matches. CDR3 size: 14 residues. Germline CDR1 is DFQATT and CDR2 is SNEGSKA (reference sequence).